Shown below are 18 T cell receptor beta chains from a single sample sequenced in a study of blood T cell repertoires in COVID-19. The table came from immunoSEQ multiplex PCR; TCRdb's copy has only in-frame clones and leaves some out. Here the sample spans some 250,000 clones, around 80% being singletons. Source material: peripheral blood. The receptors were gathered from a man between 60 and 75 years old with acute or convalescent COVID-19.

The rearrangement joins TRBV28 to TRBJ1-4; TRBD1 is a possible D gene (6 bases). The CDR3 sequence is 19 residues long. Germline V gene lookup returns CDR1 MDHEN and CDR2 SYDVKM. V lost 2 bases to trimming and J lost 0 bases, with 19 bases between them. CDR3 sequence reads: CASSLSRLRQASTNEKLFF. In DNA, the CDR3 is TGTGCCAGCAGTTTAAGTCGCCTTCGACAGGCCTCAACTAATGAAAAACTGTTTTTT.

The chain has TRBV14 and TRBJ2-6, with TRBD1 matching over 8 bases. Germline CDR1 SGHDN, CDR2 FVKESK. The CDR3 consists of 20 residues. Germline trimming cut 0 bases from V and 0 bases from J; bases unmatched to any gene: 10. The DNA for the CDR3 is TGTGCCAGCAGCCAAGATTTGGGGACAGGACTATACTCTGGGGCCAACGTCCTGACTTTC. This codes for CASSQDLGTGLYSGANVLTF.

The J gene is TRBJ2-5, the V gene TRBV27; 8 positions agree with TRBD2. Looked up from germline, CDR1 is MNHEY and CDR2 is SMNVEV (reference sequence). CDR3 length equals 13 residues. Unmatched junction bases numbered 2, after V lost 3 bases and J lost 5 bases. The CDR3 DNA sequence: TGTGCCAGCAGTTTTTCGGGGGGGGAGACCCAGTACTTC. As protein: CASSFSGGETQYF.

J is TRBJ1-2 and V is TRBV29-1, with D perhaps matching TRBD1 (5 bases). The CDR3 is 13 residues long. V shed 5 bases and J shed 0 bases, with 10 bases lying between them. Germline CDR1 SQVTM, CDR2 ANQGSEA. DNA of the CDR3: TGCAGCGTTCCCAGGGTAACTAACTATGGCTACACCTTC. Amino acids: CSVPRVTNYGYTF. Combining the CDR3 with reference TRBV29-1 and TRBJ1-2 gives the whole variable domain SAVISQKPSRDICQRGTSLTIQCQVDSQVTMMFWYRQQPGQSLTLIATANQGSEATYESGFVIDKFPISRPNLTFSTLTVSNMSPEDSSIYLCSVPRVTNYGYTFGSGTRLTVV.

The chain links TRBV28 to TRBJ1-1; D may be TRBD1 (5 bases). The length of the CDR3 is 13 residues. Between the trimmed V and J ends, which lost 5 bases and 4 bases, there was a span of 11 bases. Germline V CDR1 and CDR2: MDHEN, SYDVKM. In DNA form, the CDR3 reads TGTGCCAGCAGTGACAGTACGAGCACTGAAGCTTTCTTT. It codes for CASSDSTSTEAFF.

The V gene is TRBV6-6, the J gene TRBJ2-3; D gene unclear. CDR1 and CDR2 (germline): MNHNY, SVGAGI (reference sequence). Deletions cut 10 bases from V and 0 bases from J, with 8 bases between. The CDR3 runs to 12 residues. The CDR3 region has the DNA TGTGCCACCCACGAGAGCACAGATACGCAGTATTTT. Encoded protein: CATHESTDTQYF.

The chain employs TRBV19 and TRBJ1-6, with D unclear. Germline V gene sequence: CDR1 LNHDA, CDR2 SQIVND (reference sequence). V was trimmed by 3 bases and J by 8 bases, leaving 11 bases between them. This CDR3 is built from 14 residues. CDR3 loop: CASSIVAGDSPLHF. The CDR3 DNA reads as TGTGCCAGTAGTATCGTAGCTGGTGATTCACCCCTCCACTTT. Filled out from reference TRBV19 and TRBJ1-6, the complete variable domain reads DGGITQSPKYLFRKEGQNVTLSCEQNLNHDAMYWYRQDPGQGLRLIYYSQIVNDFQKGDIAEGYSVSREKKESFPLTVTSAQKNPTAFYLCASSIVAGDSPLHFGNGTRLTVT.

The chain is built from TRBV2 and TRBJ2-5, with 7 bases identical to TRBD1. The length of the CDR3 is 13 residues. The ends lost 4 bases at V and 5 bases at J; junction bases unmatched: 4. CDR1 is SNHLY and CDR2 is FYNNEI in the germline V gene. CDR3 sequence reads: CASSGTGTETQYF. CDR3 bases: TGTGCCAGCAGTGGGACAGGCACGGAGACCCAGTACTTC.

The chain has TRBV9 and TRBJ2-7; 11 positions agree with TRBD1. The CDR3 is 15 residues long. CDR1 and CDR2 (germline): SGDLS, YYNGEE. After removal of 4 bases from V and 3 bases from J, the junction contained 6 bases not matched to a gene. DNA for the CDR3: TGTGCCAGCAGCCGGGGAGGGACAGGGGGCTACGAGCAGTACTTC. The encoded protein is CASSRGGTGGYEQYF. The full variable domain, rest sourced from reference TRBV9 and TRBJ2-7, is DSGVTQTPKHLITATGQRVTLRCSPRSGDLSVYWYQQSLDQGLQFLIQYYNGEERAKGNILERFSAQQFPDLHSELNLSSLELGDSALYFCASSRGGTGGYEQYFGPGTRLTVT.

V gene TRBV12-1 combines with J gene TRBJ2-6; the D call in the table, TRBD2, was not verified against the DNA. TRBV12-1 is recorded as a pseudogene. The CDR3 consists of 17 residues. The CDR3 region has the DNA TGTGCCAGCAGCCCCTGTTGGAGAGCATCTGGGGCCAACGTCCTGACTTTC. Protein product: CASSPCWRASGANVLTF.

This chain uses TRBV2 with TRBJ1-1, with D maybe TRBD1 (6 bases). CDR3 length: 13 residues. Germline-derived CDR1 and CDR2 are SNHLY and FYNNEI. Deletions cut 4 bases from V and 2 bases from J, with 8 bases between. CDR3 protein: CASSGQANTEAFF. Written as DNA, the CDR3 is TGTGCCAGCAGTGGACAGGCTAACACTGAAGCTTTCTTT.

The chain has TRBV7-2 and TRBJ2-7; D ambiguous. V was clipped by 1 base and J by 1 base, with 11 bases between them. The CDR3 covers 15 residues. Germline CDR1 is SGHTA and CDR2 is FQGNSA. CDR3 in amino acids: CASSLGAPQSYEQYF. As DNA, the CDR3 is TGTGCCAGCAGCTTAGGGGCCCCCCAATCCTACGAGCAGTACTTC.

This chain uses TRBV15 with TRBJ1-2; the D gene is possibly TRBD1 (5 bases). This CDR3 has 13 residues. Looked up from germline, CDR1 is LNHNV and CDR2 is YYDKDF (reference sequence). Between the trimmed V and J ends, which lost 0 bases and 7 bases, there was a span of 9 bases. CDR3 in DNA: TGTGCCACCAGCAGAGACAGGGTGATTGGCTACACCTTC. Translation gives CATSRDRVIGYTF.

This rearrangement joins TRBV5-1 to TRBJ1-2; 10 nucleotides agree with TRBD1. Germline loops: CDR1 SGHRS, CDR2 YFSETQ. This CDR3 comprises 17 residues. V lost 3 bases, J lost 4 bases, and 12 bases stayed unmatched. Here the CDR3 reads CASSYMGQGRRSYGYTF. CDR3 nucleotides: TGCGCCAGCAGCTATATGGGACAGGGGCGGAGGAGCTATGGCTACACCTTC.

In the case of this clone: The same CDR3 arises from other DNA sequences in this sample as well. The chain employs TRBV4-2 and TRBJ1-1, with D maybe TRBD1 (6 bases). CDR3 length: 15 residues. From germline, CDR1 is LGHNA and CDR2 YNFKEQ. V shed 0 bases and J shed 1 base, with 9 bases lying between them. CDR3 coding DNA: TGTGCCAGCAGCCAAGATACAGGGTCGAACACTGAAGCTTTCTTT. Amino acids: CASSQDTGSNTEAFF.

This rearrangement joins TRBV2 to TRBJ2-2; 8 bases fit TRBD2. The CDR3 has 15 amino acids. Germline CDR1 reads SNHLY; CDR2 reads FYNNEI. Unmatched junction bases numbered 11, after V lost 8 bases and J lost 6 bases. The CDR3 DNA sequence: TGTGCCAGCTCGGTGGCGGGAGGACGGGCCGGGGAGCTGTTTTTT. Amino acids: CASSVAGGRAGELFF. The full variable domain, with the rest looked up from reference TRBV2 and TRBJ2-2, is EPEVTQTPSHQVTQMGQEVILRCVPISNHLYFYWYRQILGQKVEFLVSFYNNEISEKSEIFDDQFSVERPDGSNFTLKIRSTKLEDSAMYFCASSVAGGRAGELFFGEGSRLTVL.

V usage is TRBV9 and J usage is TRBJ1-1, with D possibly TRBD1 on 6 matching bases. Looked up from germline, CDR1 is SGDLS and CDR2 is YYNGEE. CDR3 length equals 15 residues. The ends were cut back, 4 bases at V and 4 bases at J, with 17 bases in the middle. In DNA form, the CDR3 reads TGTGCCAGCAGCACTCCGAGGGGAGGGGGCACTGAAGCTTTCTTT. Protein: CASSTPRGGGTEAFF.

CDR3 bases: TGTGCCAGTAGTATAGACGGGGGACTAGGTGCCTACGAGCAGTACTTC. Translation gives CASSIDGGLGAYEQYF. This chain uses TRBV19 with TRBJ2-7, with 8 bases identical to TRBD2. J lost 2 bases, V lost 0 bases, and 6 bases had no gene match. The CDR3 has 16 residues. Germline V gene data show CDR1 as LNHDA and CDR2 as SQIVND (reference sequence).